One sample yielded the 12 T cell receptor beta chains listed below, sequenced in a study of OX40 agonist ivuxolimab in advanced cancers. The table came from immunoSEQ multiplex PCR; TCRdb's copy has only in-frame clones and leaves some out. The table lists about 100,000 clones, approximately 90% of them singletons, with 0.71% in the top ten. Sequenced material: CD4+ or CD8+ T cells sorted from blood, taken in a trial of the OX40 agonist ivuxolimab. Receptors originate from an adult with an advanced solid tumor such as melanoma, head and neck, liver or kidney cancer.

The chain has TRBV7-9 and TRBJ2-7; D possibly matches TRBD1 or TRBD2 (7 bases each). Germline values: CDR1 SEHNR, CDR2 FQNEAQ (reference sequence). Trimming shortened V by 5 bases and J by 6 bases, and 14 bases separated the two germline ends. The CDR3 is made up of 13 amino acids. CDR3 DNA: TGTGCCAGCAGCCCAGGGGGGGTTGGCGAGCAGTACTTC. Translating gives CASSPGGVGEQYF.

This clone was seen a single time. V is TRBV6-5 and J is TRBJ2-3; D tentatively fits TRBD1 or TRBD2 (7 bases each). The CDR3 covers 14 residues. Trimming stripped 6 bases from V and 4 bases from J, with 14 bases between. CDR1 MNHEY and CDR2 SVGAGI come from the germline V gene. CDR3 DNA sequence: TGTGCCAGCAGAGGGGGCGGGAGTCCAGATACGCAGTATTTT. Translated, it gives CASRGGGSPDTQYF.

Written as DNA, the CDR3 is TGTGCCAGCAGCTTGGCGGGGGCGCCCTACGAGCAGTACTTC. Protein sequence: CASSLAGAPYEQYF. This chain uses TRBV5-4 with TRBJ2-7; D may match TRBD1 or TRBD2 (6 bases each). The CDR3 extends over 14 amino acids. Germline V gene data show CDR1 as SGHNT and CDR2 as YYREEE (reference sequence). Trimming pared 0 bases from V and 2 bases from J, leaving 9 bases between. Combining the CDR3 with reference TRBV5-4 and TRBJ2-7 gives the whole variable domain ETGVTQSPTHLIKTRGQQVTLRCSSQSGHNTVSWYQQALGQGPQFIFQYYREEENGRGNFPPRFSGLQFPNYSSELNVNALELDDSALYLCASSLAGAPYEQYFGPGTRLTVT.

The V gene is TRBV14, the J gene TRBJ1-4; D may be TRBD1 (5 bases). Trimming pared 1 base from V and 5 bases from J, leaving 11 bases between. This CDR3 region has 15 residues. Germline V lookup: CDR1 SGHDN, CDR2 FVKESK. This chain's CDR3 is CASSQAGTENEKLFF. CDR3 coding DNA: TGTGCCAGCAGCCAAGCCGGGACGGAAAATGAAAAACTGTTTTTT.

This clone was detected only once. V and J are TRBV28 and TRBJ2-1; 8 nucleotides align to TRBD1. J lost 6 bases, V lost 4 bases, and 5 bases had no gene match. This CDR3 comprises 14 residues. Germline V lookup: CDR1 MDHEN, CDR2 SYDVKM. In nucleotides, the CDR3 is TGTGCCAGCAGTTCGGGACAGGACCTCAATGAGCAGTTCTTC. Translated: CASSSGQDLNEQFF.

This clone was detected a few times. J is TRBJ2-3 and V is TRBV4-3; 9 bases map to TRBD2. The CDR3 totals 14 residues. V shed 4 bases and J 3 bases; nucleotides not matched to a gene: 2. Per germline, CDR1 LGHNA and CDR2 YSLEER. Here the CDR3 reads CASSLSGGTDTQYF. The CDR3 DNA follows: TGCGCCAGCAGCCTTAGCGGGGGAACAGATACGCAGTATTTT.

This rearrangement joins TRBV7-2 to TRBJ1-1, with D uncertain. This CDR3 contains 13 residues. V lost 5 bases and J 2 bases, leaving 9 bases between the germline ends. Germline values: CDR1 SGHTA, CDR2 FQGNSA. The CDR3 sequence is CASSPLHNTEAFF. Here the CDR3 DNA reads TGTGCCAGCAGCCCGCTCCATAACACTGAAGCTTTCTTT.

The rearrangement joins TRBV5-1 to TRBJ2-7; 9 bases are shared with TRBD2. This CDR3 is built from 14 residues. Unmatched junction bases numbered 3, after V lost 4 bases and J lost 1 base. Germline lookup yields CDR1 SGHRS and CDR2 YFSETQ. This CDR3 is CASSPSGGSYEQYF. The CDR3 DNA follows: TGCGCCAGCAGCCCGAGCGGGGGGTCCTACGAGCAGTACTTC.

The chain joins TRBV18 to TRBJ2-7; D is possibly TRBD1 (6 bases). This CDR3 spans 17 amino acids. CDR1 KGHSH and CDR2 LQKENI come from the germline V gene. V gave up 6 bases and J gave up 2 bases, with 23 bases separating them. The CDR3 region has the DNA TGTGCCAGCTCCTACCGCGGGTTGGGGGCCTCGACCTACGAGCAGTACTTC. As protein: CASSYRGLGASTYEQYF. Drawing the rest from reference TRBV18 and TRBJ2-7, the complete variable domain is NAGVMQNPRHLVRRRGQEARLRCSPMKGHSHVYWYRQLPEEGLKFMVYLQKENIIDESGMPKERFSAEFPKEGPSILRIQQVVRGDSAAYFCASSYRGLGASTYEQYFGPGTRLTVT.

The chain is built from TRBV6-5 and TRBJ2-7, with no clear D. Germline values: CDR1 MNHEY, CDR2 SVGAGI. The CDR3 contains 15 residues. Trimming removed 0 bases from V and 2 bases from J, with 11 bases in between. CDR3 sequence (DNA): TGTGCCAGCAGTTACTCCGGCGCCTATCCCTACGAGCAGTACTTC. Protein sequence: CASSYSGAYPYEQYF.

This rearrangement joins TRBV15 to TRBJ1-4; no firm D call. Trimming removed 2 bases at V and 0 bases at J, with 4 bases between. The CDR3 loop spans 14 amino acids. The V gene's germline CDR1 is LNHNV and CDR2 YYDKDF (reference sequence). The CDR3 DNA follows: TGTGCCACCAGCAGATATGCAACTAATGAAAAACTGTTTTTT. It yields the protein CATSRYATNEKLFF.

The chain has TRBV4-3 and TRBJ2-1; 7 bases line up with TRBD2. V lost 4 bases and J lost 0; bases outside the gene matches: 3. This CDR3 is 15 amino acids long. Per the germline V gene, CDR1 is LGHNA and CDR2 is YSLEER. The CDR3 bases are TGCGCCAGCAGCCGAGAGCGGGACTCCTACAATGAGCAGTTCTTC. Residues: CASSRERDSYNEQFF.